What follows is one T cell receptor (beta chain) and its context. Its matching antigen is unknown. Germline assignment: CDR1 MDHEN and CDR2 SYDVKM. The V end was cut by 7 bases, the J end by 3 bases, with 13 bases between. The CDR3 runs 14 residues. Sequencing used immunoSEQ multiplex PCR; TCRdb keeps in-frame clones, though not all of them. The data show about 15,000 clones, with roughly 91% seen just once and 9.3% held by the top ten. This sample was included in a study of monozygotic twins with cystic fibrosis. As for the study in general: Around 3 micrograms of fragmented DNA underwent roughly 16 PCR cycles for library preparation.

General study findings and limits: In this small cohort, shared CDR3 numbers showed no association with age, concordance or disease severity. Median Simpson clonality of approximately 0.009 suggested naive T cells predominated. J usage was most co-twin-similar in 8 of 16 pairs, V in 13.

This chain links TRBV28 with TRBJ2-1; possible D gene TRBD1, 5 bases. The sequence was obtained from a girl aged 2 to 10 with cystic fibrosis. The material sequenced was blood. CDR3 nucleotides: TGTGCCAGCACCACCAAGGGGTTCTACAATGAGCAGTTCTTC. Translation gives CASTTKGFYNEQFF.